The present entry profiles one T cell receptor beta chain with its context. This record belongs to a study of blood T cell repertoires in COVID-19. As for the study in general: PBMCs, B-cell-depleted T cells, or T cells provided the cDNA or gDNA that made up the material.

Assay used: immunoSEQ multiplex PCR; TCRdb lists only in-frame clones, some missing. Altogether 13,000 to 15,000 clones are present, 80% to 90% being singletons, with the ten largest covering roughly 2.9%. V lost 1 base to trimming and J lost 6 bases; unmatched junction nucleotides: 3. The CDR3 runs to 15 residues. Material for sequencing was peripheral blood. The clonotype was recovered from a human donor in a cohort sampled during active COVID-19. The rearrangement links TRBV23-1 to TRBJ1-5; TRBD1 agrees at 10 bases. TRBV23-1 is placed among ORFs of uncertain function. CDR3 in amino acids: CASSQCGQGGQPQHF. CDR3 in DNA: TGCGCCAGCAGTCAATGCGGACAGGGGGGTCAGCCCCAGCATTTT.